The clone carrying this T cell receptor (beta chain) was seen ten or more times. Amplified TCR beta CDR3 regions derived from RNA transcripts. Primed by the HTBI set, a first-round RT-PCR was run on the TCR CDR3. One entry per CDR3 protein results from TCRdb running MiXCR on the multiplex PCR reads. Among a few hundred thousand distinct CDR3 sequences listed, approximately 19% were seen once. CDR3 length: 14 residues. Losses at the gene ends were 2 bases for V and 7 bases for J; bases not matched to a gene: 6. Germline loops: CDR1 SQVTM, CDR2 ANQGSEA. The sample comes from a study of T cells in Graves' hyperthyroidism and ophthalmopathy. PBMCs came from about 10 ml fresh peripheral blood.

Sequencing input: blood. The rearrangement joins TRBV29-1 to TRBJ1-2; 11 bases agree with TRBD1. The TCR comes from a woman in her late teens or twenties with Graves' hyperthyroidism. In DNA form, the CDR3 reads TGCAGCGTTGAACCCGGACAGGGGGCAGGTGGCTACACCTTC. It yields the protein CSVEPGQGAGGYTF.